This T cell receptor (beta chain) is from a study of T cell changes during pregnancy in multiple sclerosis. The method was immunoSEQ multiplex PCR; TCRdb's version includes in-frame clones alone and lacks a portion of them. The sample lists 40,000 to 45,000 clones; around 89% were seen once. The V gene's germline CDR1 is ENHRY and CDR2 SYGVKD. The V and J ends lost 10 bases and 3 bases, in that order; junction bases with no gene match: 6. This CDR3 is 14 amino acids long. Source: CD8+ T cells from peripheral blood mononuclear cells, taken after pregnancy. This receptor was identified in a female donor in good health, enrolled as a control in a pregnancy study. The chain recombines TRBV10-3 with TRBJ2-2; 9 nucleotides match TRBD1. The DNA of the CDR3 is TGTGCCACAATGAGACAGGGGGACACCGGGGAGCTGTTTTTT. It translates to CATMRQGDTGELFF.